The rows below give T cell receptor beta chains drawn from one sample of a study of Ad26.COV2.S vaccination and SARS-CoV-2 variants. The protocol was immunoSEQ multiplex PCR, while the TCRdb copy is restricted to in-frame clones and leaves out a portion. The data show approximately 350,000 clones, around 86% seen once. This specimen was peripheral blood, taken in a trial of Ad26.COV2.S vaccine versus placebo. The receptors were gathered from a person between 18 and 65 years old who received the Ad26.COV2.S COVID-19 vaccine or a placebo. CDR3s include the opening cysteine and the closing phenylalanine or tryptophan. D genes are given only for firm matches. Only some rows state a clone size, as once, few, many or a class for expanded clones.

CDR3 protein	CDR3 DNA	clone size	J gene	V gene	D gene
CASSLGTGGASDEQYF	TGTGCCAGCAGCTTGGGTACAGGGGGCGCCTCGGACGAGCAGTACTTC	-	TRBJ2-7	TRBV11-2	TRBD1
CASSLPGNTEAFF	TGCGCCAGCAGCTTGCCCGGGAACACTGAAGCTTTCTTT	-	TRBJ1-1	TRBV5-1	-
CASSFRDRGKFSTGELFF	TGTGCCAGCAGCTTTCGGGACAGGGGAAAATTTAGCACCGGGGAGCTGTTTTTT	-	TRBJ2-2	TRBV7-3	TRBD1
CASSLGTSGGETQYF	TGTGCCAGCAGCTTAGGGACTAGCGGAGGGGAGACCCAGTACTTC	-	TRBJ2-5	TRBV11-3	TRBD2
CASSLVDFRQYF	TGTGCCAGCAGCTTAGTAGATTTCAGGCAGTACTTC	-	TRBJ2-7	TRBV7-9	-
CASLTNMNTEAFF	TGTGCCAGTCTGACAAATATGAACACTGAAGCTTTCTTT	-	TRBJ1-1	TRBV6-5	-
CASSLTPSGEQETQYF	TGTGCCAGCAGCTTGACCCCTAGCGGGGAGCAAGAGACCCAGTACTTC	-	TRBJ2-5	TRBV5-4	TRBD2
CASKPTGAGKNIQYF	TGTGCCAGCAAACCGACAGGGGCCGGCAAAAACATTCAGTACTTC	-	TRBJ2-4	TRBV6-6	TRBD1
CATSRDSGTGSEKLFF	TGTGCCACCAGCAGAGATTCCGGGACAGGGAGTGAAAAACTGTTTTTT	-	TRBJ1-4	TRBV15	TRBD1
CASSSSTNYGYTF	TGTGCCAGCAGCAGCAGTACTAACTATGGCTACACCTTC	-	TRBJ1-2	TRBV7-9	-
CASSPRQGRTTEAFF	TGCGCCAGCAGCCCCAGACAGGGGCGTACCACTGAAGCTTTCTTT	-	TRBJ1-1	TRBV5-1	TRBD1
CASSILGPSGNQPQHF	TGTGCCAGTAGTATCTTAGGTCCCTCGGGCAATCAGCCCCAGCATTTT	few	TRBJ1-5	TRBV19	-
CASSQLGLAQGDTQYF	TGCGCCAGCAGCCAACTTGGACTAGCCCAAGGGGATACGCAGTATTTT	-	TRBJ2-3	TRBV4-1	TRBD2
CASSRSQETQYF	TGTGCCAGCAGCCGCTCGCAAGAGACCCAGTACTTC	-	TRBJ2-5	TRBV9	-
CASSPLGGGDTQYF	TGTGCCAGCAGCCCCCTCGGTGGTGGAGATACGCAGTATTTT	-	TRBJ2-3	TRBV9	-
CASKEGETQYF	TGTGCCAGCAAGGAGGGAGAGACCCAGTACTTC	-	TRBJ2-5	TRBV2	-
CASSEQGPYGYTF	TGTGCCAGCAGCGAACAGGGCCCCTATGGCTACACCTTC	-	TRBJ1-2	TRBV5-6	-
CASSLRGNTEAFF	TGTGCCAGCAGCCTCAGGGGGAACACTGAAGCTTTCTTT	-	TRBJ1-1	TRBV5-5	-
CSVGTANYGYTF	TGCAGCGTAGGGACAGCTAACTATGGCTACACCTTC	-	TRBJ1-2	TRBV29-1	TRBD1
CAWRGTGHGELFF	TGTGCCTGGAGGGGGACAGGACACGGGGAGCTGTTTTTT	-	TRBJ2-2	TRBV30	TRBD1
CASSTGGEQYF	TGTGCCAGCAGTACAGGGGGTGAGCAGTACTTC	-	TRBJ2-7	TRBV6-5	TRBD1
CASSSSSTGDTGELFF	TGCGCCAGCAGCTCATCTTCTACAGGGGACACCGGGGAGCTGTTTTTT	-	TRBJ2-2	TRBV5-1	TRBD1
CASSPGPSEEQYF	TGTGCCAGCAGTCCCGGTCCCTCGGAAGAGCAGTACTTC	-	TRBJ2-7	TRBV6-2/TRBV6-3	-
CASSRRDRENYGYTF	TGTGCCAGCAGCCGCCGGGACAGGGAAAACTATGGCTACACCTTC	-	TRBJ1-2	TRBV13	TRBD1
CASSLVLTGKEKLFF	TGTGCCAGCAGCTTAGTTCTAACAGGGAAGGAAAAACTGTTTTTT	once	TRBJ1-4	TRBV7-6	-
CASSFGTGDSNQPQHF	TGTGCCAGCAGCTTCGGGACAGGGGATAGCAATCAGCCCCAGCATTTT	-	TRBJ1-5	TRBV7-9	TRBD1
CASSSNYEQYF	TGTGCCAGCAGCTCCAACTACGAGCAGTACTTC	-	TRBJ2-7	TRBV11-2	-
CASSLLGGHLLSGANVLTF	TGTGCCAGCAGCTTATTGGGGGGACACCTTCTCTCTGGGGCCAACGTCCTGACTTTC	-	TRBJ2-6	TRBV13	-
CASSNSADRLNQPQHF	TGTGCCAGCAGCAACTCGGCGGACAGACTCAATCAGCCCCAGCATTTT	-	TRBJ1-5	TRBV7-8	-
CASSQGPNQPQHF	TGTGCCAGCAGCCAAGGACCTAATCAGCCCCAGCATTTT	-	TRBJ1-5	TRBV3-1/TRBV3-2	-
CASTLGSGVGGYTF	TGTGCCAGCACCTTGGGGTCAGGGGTCGGTGGCTACACCTTC	-	TRBJ1-2	TRBV3-1/TRBV3-2	-
CASTQAGETDTQYF	TGCGCCAGCACCCAAGCGGGGGAGACAGATACGCAGTATTTT	-	TRBJ2-3	TRBV5-1	TRBD2
CASSSTIGTSGGADTQYF	TGTGCCAGCAGCTCCACCATTGGGACTAGCGGGGGGGCAGATACGCAGTATTTT	-	TRBJ2-3	TRBV7-3	TRBD2
CASSLTGYEQFF	TGTGCCAGCAGCTTAACGGGCTATGAGCAGTTCTTC	-	TRBJ2-1	TRBV13	-
CASSSGWTGNYEQYF	TGTGCCAGCAGTTCGGGTTGGACAGGGAACTACGAGCAGTACTTC	-	TRBJ2-7	TRBV6-5	TRBD1
CASSFGDLEAFF	TGTGCCAGCAGTTTCGGGGACCTTGAAGCTTTCTTT	-	TRBJ1-1	TRBV12-3/TRBV12-4	-
CASSFSGSRETQYF	TGCGCCAGCAGCTTTTCGGGGAGTCGAGAGACCCAGTACTTC	-	TRBJ2-5	TRBV5-1	-
CAGGGGNQPQHF	TGTGCCGGAGGGGGAGGCAATCAGCCCCAGCATTTT	-	TRBJ1-5	TRBV2	-
CASSGRSPTPGELFF	TGTGCCAGCAGCGGTCGATCACCCACCCCCGGGGAGCTGTTTTTT	-	TRBJ2-2	TRBV9	-
CASSSSPASTDTQYF	TGTGCCAGCTCGTCTAGCCCAGCTAGCACAGATACGCAGTATTTT	-	TRBJ2-3	TRBV11-2	-
CASSFLTGGSQAFF	TGCGCCAGCAGCTTCTTGACAGGGGGCAGTCAAGCTTTCTTT	-	TRBJ1-1	TRBV5-1	TRBD1
CSVGTGGASYTF	TGCAGCGTCGGGACAGGGGGCGCAAGCTACACCTTC	-	TRBJ1-2	TRBV29-1	TRBD1
CASSFGDRAFF	TGTGCCAGCAGCTTTGGCGACCGGGCTTTCTTT	-	TRBJ1-1	TRBV5-6	-
CASSRGRRNTEAFF	TGTGCCAGCAGCCGGGGACGCCGGAACACTGAAGCTTTCTTT	-	TRBJ1-1	TRBV2	-
CASSQAQMNTEAFF	TGTGCCAGCAGCCAAGCCCAAATGAACACTGAAGCTTTCTTT	-	TRBJ1-1	TRBV4-2	-
CASSFGRTSGNTIYF	TGTGCCAGCAGTTTTGGTAGGACCTCTGGAAACACCATATATTTT	-	TRBJ1-3	TRBV28	-